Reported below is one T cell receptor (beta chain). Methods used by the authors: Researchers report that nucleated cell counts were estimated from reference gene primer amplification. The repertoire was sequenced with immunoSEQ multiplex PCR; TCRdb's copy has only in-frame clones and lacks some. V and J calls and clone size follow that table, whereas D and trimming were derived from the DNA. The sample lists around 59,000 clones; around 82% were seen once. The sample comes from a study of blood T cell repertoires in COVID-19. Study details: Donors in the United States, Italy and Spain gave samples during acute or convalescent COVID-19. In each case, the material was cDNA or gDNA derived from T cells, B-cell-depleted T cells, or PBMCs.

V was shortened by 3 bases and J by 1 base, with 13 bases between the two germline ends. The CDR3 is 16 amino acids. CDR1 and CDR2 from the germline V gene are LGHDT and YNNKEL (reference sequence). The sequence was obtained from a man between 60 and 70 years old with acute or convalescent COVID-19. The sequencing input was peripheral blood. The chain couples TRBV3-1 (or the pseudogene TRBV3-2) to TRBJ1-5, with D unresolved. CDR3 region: CASSHHPPGSNQPQHF. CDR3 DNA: TGTGCCAGCAGCCATCACCCCCCCGGGAGCAATCAGCCCCAGCATTTT.